This T cell receptor (beta chain) was found in a study of cytomegalovirus exposure and HLA in healthy donors. The CDR3 consists of 12 residues. The germline V and J ends were trimmed by 0 bases and 6 bases, with 6 bases remaining between them. Germline CDR1 reads GTSNPN; CDR2 reads SVGIG (reference sequence). Points on this clone: Its antigen is currently unknown.

With 60 Vbeta and 13 Jbeta primers, the PCR was carried out. TCRdb's table, derived via immunoSEQ multiplex PCR, lists solely in-frame clones and lacks some. The data hold some 130,000 clones, with roughly 75% observed a single time. Study findings and constraints: Presence/absence analysis assumed near-uniform sequencing depth across donors. TCR beta V- and J-gene trimming was later associated with a missense DCLRE1C variant. Donors belonging to an Asian-associated ancestry cluster reportedly showed fewer N-insertions in productive TCRs than the roughly 670-donor mean, according to what a later analysis found. By a later analysis, the bulk of CMV-associated TCR beta chains appeared HLA-restricted.

The chain recombines TRBV30 with TRBJ2-1, with D hard to call. What was sequenced was PBMCs. The source of this sequence is a man aged 25 to 45 in good health. CDR3 sequence: CAWSVTVNEQFF. CDR3 sequence (DNA): TGTGCCTGGAGTGTAACGGTCAATGAGCAGTTCTTC.